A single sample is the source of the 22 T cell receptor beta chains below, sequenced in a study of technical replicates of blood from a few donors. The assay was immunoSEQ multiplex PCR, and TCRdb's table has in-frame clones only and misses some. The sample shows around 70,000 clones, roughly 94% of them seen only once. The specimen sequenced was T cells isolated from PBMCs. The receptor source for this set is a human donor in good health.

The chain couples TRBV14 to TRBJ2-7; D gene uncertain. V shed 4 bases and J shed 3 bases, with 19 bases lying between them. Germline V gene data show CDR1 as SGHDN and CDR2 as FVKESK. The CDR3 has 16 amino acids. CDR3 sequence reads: CASSPYPPLSIYEQYF. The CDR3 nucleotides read TGTGCCAGCAGCCCCTATCCCCCACTATCTATCTACGAGCAGTACTTC.

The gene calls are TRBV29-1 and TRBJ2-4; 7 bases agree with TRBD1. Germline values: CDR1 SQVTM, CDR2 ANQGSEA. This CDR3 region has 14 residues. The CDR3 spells CRLTHMDRRNIQYF. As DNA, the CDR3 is TGCAGATTAACCCACATGGACAGGCGGAACATTCAGTACTTC.

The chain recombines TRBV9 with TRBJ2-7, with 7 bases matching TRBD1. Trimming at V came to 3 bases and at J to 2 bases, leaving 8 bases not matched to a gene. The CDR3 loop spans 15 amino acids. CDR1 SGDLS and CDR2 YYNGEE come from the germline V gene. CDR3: CASSDRDRNTYEQYF. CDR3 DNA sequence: TGTGCCAGCAGCGACCGGGACAGAAACACCTACGAGCAGTACTTC.

The CDR3 DNA reads as TGTGCCAGTAGTACTGGGGGACAGGGATCGGCACCCCTCCACTTT. The encoded protein is CASSTGGQGSAPLHF. The chain carries TRBV19 and TRBJ1-6, with 9 bases that match TRBD1. This CDR3 contains 15 residues. Trimming cost V 4 bases and J 11 bases; bases outside gene matches: 9. The germline V gene has CDR1 LNHDA and CDR2 SQIVND (reference sequence).

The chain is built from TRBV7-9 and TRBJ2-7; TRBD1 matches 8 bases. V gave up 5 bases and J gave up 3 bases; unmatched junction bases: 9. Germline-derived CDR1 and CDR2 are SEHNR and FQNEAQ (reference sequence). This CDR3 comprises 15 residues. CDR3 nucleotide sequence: TGTGCCAGCAGCCCCGAGACAGGGGCGTTCTACGAGCAGTACTTC. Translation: CASSPETGAFYEQYF. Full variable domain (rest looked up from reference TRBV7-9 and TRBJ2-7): DTGVSQNPRHKITKRGQNVTFRCDPISEHNRLYWYRQTLGQGPEFLTYFQNEAQLEKSRLLSDRFSAERPKGSFSTLEIQRTEQGDSAMYLCASSPETGAFYEQYFGPGTRLTVT.

DNA of the CDR3: TGCAGCGTCGGGGGAGCGGGAGGGGCCTACGAGCAGTACTTC. It encodes CSVGGAGGAYEQYF. The chain has TRBV29-1 and TRBJ2-7; 10 bases match TRBD2. CDR3 size: 14 residues. J lost 2 bases, V lost 6 bases, and 7 bases had no gene match. CDR1 SQVTM and CDR2 ANQGSEA come from the germline V gene.

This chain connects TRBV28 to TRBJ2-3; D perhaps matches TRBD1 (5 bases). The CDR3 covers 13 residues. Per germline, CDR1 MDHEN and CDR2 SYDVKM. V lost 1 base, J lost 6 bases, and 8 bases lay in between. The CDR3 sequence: CASSLSGWDTQYF. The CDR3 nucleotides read TGTGCCAGCAGTTTATCAGGGTGGGATACGCAGTATTTT.

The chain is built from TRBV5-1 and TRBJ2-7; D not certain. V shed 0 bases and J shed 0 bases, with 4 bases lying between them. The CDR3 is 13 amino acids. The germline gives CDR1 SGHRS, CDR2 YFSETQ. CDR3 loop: CASSLDGSYEQYF. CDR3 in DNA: TGCGCCAGCAGCTTGGACGGCTCCTACGAGCAGTACTTC.

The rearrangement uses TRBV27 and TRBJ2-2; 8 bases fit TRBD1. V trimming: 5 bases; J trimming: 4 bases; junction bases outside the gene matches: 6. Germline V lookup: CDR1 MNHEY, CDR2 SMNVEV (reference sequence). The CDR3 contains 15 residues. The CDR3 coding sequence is TGTGCCAGCAGTCCCGGGGACAGGCTCACCGGGGAGCTGTTTTTT. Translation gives CASSPGDRLTGELFF.

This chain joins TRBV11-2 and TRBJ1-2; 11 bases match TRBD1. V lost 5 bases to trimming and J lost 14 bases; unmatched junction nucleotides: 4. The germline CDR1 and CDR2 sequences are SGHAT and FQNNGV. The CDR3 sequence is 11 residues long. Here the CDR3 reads CASSGQGAGTF. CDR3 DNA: TGTGCCAGCAGCGGACAGGGGGCAGGGACCTTC.

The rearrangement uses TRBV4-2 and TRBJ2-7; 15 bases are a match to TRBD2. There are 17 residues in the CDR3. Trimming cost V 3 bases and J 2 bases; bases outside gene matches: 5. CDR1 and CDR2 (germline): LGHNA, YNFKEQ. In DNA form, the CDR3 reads TGTGCCAGCAGCCACGGACTAGCGGGGGGGAGAACCTACGAGCAGTACTTC. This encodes CASSHGLAGGRTYEQYF.

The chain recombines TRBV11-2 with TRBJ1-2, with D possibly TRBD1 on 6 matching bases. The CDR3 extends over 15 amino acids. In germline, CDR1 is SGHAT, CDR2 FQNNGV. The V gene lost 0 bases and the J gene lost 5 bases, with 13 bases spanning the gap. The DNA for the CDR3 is TGTGCCAGCAGCTTAGATTTGGACAGTAAATATGGCTACACCTTC. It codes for CASSLDLDSKYGYTF.

The CDR3 bases are TGTGCCAGCACTGCCCAAAGTACTAGCACAGATACGCAGTATTTT. This sequence encodes CASTAQSTSTDTQYF. The chain carries TRBV28 and TRBJ2-3; D call uncertain. The V gene's germline CDR1 is MDHEN and CDR2 SYDVKM. The CDR3 is 15 residues long. Trimming removed 7 bases at V and 0 bases at J, with 14 bases between.

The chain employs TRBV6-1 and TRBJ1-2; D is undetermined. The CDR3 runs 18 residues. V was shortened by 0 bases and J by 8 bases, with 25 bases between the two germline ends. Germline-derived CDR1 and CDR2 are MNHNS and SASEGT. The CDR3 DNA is TGTGCCAGCAGTGAAGCAATAGGTAGAACAGATATGGCAGGAGGCTACACCTTC. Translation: CASSEAIGRTDMAGGYTF.

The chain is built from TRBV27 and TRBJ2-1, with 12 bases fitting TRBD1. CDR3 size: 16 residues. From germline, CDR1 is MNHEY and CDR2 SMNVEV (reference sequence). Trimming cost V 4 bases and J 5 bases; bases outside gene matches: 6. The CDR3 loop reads CASSSSGQGADNEQFF. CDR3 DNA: TGTGCCAGCAGTTCGTCGGGACAGGGGGCGGACAATGAGCAGTTCTTC.

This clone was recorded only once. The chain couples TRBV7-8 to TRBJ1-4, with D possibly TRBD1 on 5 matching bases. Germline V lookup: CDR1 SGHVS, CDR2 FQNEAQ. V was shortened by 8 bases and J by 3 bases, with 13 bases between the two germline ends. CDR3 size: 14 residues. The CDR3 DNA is TGTGCCAGCGGACGGGGGTGGGCTAATGAAAAACTGTTTTTT. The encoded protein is CASGRGWANEKLFF.

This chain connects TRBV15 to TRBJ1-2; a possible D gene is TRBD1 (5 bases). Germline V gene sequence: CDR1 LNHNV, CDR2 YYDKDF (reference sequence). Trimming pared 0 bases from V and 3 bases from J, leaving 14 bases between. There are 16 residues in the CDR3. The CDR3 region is CATSRDRRGDYYGYTF. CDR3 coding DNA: TGTGCCACCAGCAGAGATCGTCGGGGGGACTACTATGGCTACACCTTC.

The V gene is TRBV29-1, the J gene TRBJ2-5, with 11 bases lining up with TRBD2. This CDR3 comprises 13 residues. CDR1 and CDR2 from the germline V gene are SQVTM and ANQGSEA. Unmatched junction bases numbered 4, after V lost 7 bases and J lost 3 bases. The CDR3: CSALAGGKETQYF. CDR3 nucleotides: TGCAGCGCGCTAGCGGGGGGTAAAGAGACCCAGTACTTC.

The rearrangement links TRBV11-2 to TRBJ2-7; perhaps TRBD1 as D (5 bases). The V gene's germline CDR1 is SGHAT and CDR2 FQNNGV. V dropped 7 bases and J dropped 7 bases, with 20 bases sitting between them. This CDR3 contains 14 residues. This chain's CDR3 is CASIPTPAPGEQYF. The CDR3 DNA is TGTGCCAGCATCCCTACCCCTGCTCCAGGGGAGCAGTACTTC.

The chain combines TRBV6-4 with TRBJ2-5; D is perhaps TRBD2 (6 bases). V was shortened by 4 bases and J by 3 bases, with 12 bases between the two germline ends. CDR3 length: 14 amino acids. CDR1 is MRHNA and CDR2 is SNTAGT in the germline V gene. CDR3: CASSGEAGEETQYF. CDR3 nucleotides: TGTGCCAGCAGTGGGGAGGCAGGAGAAGAGACCCAGTACTTC.

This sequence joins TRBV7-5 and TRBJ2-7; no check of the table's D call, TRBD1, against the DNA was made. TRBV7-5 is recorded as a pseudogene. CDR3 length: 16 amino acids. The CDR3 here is CVRSLVTRDRGYEQYF. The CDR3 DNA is TGTGTCAGAAGCTTAGTTACGCGAGACAGGGGCTACGAGCAGTACTTC.

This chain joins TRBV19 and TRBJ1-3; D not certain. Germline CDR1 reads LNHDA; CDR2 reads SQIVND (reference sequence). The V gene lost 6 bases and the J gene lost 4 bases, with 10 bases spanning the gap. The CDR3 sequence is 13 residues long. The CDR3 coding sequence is TGTGCCAGTAGGCACAGATTGGGAAACACCATATATTTT. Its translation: CASRHRLGNTIYF.